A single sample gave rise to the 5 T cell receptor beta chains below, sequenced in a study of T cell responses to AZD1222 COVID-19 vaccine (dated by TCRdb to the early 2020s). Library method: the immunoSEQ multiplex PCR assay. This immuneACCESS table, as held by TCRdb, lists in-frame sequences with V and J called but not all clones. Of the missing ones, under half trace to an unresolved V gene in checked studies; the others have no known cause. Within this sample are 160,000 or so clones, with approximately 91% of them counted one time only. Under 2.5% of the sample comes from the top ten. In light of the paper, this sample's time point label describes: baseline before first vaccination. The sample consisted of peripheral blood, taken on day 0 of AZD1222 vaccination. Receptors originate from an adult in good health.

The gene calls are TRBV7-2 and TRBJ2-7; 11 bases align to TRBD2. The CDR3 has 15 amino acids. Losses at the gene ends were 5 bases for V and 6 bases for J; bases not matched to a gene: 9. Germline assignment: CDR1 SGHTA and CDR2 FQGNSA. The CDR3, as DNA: TGTGCCAGCAGCCTATTACTAGCGGGAGTCCCCGAGCAGTACTTC. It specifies CASSLLLAGVPEQYF.

CDR3 amino acids: CASRGPTYEQYF. The CDR3 coding sequence is TGTGCCAGTAGGGGGCCTACCTACGAGCAGTACTTC. The V call is TRBV27, the J call TRBJ2-7, with 7 positions matching TRBD1. CDR1 MNHEY and CDR2 SMNVEV come from the germline V gene (reference sequence). Trimming cost V 9 bases and J 2 bases; bases outside gene matches: 4. The CDR3 covers 12 residues.

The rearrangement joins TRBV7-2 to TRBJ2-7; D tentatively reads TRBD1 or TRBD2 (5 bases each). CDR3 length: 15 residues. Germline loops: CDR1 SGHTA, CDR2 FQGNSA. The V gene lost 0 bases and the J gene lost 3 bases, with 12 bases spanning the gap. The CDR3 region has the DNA TGTGCCAGCAGCTTAGCAGGTAGAGGGGACTACGAGCAGTACTTC. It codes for CASSLAGRGDYEQYF.

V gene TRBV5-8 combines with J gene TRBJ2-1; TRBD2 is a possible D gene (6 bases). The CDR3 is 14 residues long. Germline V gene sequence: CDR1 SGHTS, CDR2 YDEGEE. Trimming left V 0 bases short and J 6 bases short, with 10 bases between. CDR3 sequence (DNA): TGTGCCAGCAGCTTGGGGGGGAGGCCCAATGAGCAGTTCTTC. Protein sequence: CASSLGGRPNEQFF.

This chain's CDR3 is CSASPRRTDTQYF. DNA for the CDR3: TGCAGTGCTAGTCCCCGCCGCACAGATACGCAGTATTTT. The chain combines TRBV20-1 with TRBJ2-3; D is unresolved. The CDR3 has 13 amino acids. V was trimmed by 3 bases and J by 1 base, leaving 8 bases between them. Germline V gene data show CDR1 as DFQATT and CDR2 as SNEGSKA (reference sequence).